This T cell receptor (beta chain) was sequenced in a study of CD8+ T cells in alopecia areata. Overall study: Each of the treated patients was given oral tofacitinib, 5 to 10 mg twice daily, for moderate-to-severe alopecia areata. Disease severity was quantified as SALT score of affected scalp area. The study's findings and limits: Scalp clonality dropped significantly under tofacitinib, as did expanded CD8+ top-100 clones.

Following extraction, RNA underwent reverse transcription to cDNA, which served as the sequencing template. Data came from immunoSEQ multiplex PCR; TCRdb stores just in-frame clones and leaves some out. The table includes 150,000 to 200,000 clones, around 51% detected once. Turning to this clone: Antigen specificity is unknown.

Treatment denoted: oral pan-JAK inhibitor, 5-10 mg twice daily. Sorted out of PBMCs were CD4+ T cells and CD8+ T cells. From germline, CDR1 is SQVTM and CDR2 ANQGSEA. The CDR3 covers 15 residues. V lost 7 bases to trimming and J lost 3 bases, with 22 bases between them. The clonotype originates from a human donor with alopecia areata. The chain combines TRBV29-1 with TRBJ2-7, with D unresolved. Material: CD8+ T cells sorted from blood, obtained around week 53, from a patient treated with tofacitinib. The DNA of the CDR3 is TGCAGCGGGCTTGTGGCTGCCGGACCAAACTACGAGCAGTACTTC. Translated: CSGLVAAGPNYEQYF.